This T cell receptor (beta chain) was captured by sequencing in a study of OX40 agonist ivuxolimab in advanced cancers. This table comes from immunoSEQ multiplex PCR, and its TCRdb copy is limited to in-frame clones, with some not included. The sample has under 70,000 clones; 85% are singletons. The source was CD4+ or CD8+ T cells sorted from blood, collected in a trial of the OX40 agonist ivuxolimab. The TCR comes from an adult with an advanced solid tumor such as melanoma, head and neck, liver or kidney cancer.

CDR3 sequence reads: CASSVGTLWGKGYGYTF. The DNA of the CDR3 is TGTGCCAGCAGCGTAGGAACCCTCTGGGGCAAGGGCTATGGCTACACCTTC. V usage is TRBV9 and J usage is TRBJ1-2; a weak D match, TRBD1 (5 bases). Trimming stripped 0 bases from V and 4 bases from J, with 19 bases between. The CDR3 contains 17 residues. Germline V gives CDR1 SGDLS, CDR2 YYNGEE.